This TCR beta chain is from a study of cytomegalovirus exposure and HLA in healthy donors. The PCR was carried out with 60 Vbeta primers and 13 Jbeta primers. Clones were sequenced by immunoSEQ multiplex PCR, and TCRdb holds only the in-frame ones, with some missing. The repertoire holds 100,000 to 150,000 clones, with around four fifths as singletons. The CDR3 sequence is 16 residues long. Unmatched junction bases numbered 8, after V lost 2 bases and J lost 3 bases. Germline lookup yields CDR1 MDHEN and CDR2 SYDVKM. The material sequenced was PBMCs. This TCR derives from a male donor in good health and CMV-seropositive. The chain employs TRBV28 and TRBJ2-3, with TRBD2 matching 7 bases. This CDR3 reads CASSLATSRATDTQYF. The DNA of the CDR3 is TGTGCCAGCAGTTTAGCGACTAGCCGCGCAACAGATACGCAGTATTTT.